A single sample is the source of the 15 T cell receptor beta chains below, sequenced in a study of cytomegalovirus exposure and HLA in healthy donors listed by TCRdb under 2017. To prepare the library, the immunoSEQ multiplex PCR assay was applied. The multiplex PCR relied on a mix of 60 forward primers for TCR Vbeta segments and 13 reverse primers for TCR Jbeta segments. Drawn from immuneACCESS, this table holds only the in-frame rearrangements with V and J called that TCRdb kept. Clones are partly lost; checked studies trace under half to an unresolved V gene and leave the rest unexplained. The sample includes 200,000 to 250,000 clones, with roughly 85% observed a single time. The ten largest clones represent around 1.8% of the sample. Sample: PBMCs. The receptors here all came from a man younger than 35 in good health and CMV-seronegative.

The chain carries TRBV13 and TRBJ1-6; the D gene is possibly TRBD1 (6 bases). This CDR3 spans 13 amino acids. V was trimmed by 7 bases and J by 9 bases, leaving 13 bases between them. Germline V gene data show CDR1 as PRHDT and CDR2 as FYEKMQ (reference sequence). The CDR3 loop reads CASTTRGGSPLHF. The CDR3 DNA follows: TGTGCCAGCACCACCAGGGGCGGTTCACCCCTCCACTTT.

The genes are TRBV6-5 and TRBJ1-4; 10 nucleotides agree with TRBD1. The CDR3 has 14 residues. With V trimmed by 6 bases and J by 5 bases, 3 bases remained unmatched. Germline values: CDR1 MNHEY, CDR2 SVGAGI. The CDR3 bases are TGTGCCAGCAGCCGGGACAGGGGAAATGAAAAACTGTTTTTT. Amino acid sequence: CASSRDRGNEKLFF.

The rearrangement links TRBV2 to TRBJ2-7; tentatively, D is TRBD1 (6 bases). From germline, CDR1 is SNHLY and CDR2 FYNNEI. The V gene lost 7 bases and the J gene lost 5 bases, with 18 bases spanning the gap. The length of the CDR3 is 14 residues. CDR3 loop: CASNIQGNGNEQYF. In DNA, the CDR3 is TGTGCCAGCAACATACAGGGAAATGGGAACGAGCAGTACTTC.

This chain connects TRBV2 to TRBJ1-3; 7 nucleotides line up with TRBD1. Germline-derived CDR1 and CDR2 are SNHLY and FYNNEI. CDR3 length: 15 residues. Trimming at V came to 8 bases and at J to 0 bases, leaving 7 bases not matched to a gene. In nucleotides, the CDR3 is TGTGCCAGCGGCAGGGACAGTTCCTCTGGAAACACCATATATTTT. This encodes CASGRDSSSGNTIYF. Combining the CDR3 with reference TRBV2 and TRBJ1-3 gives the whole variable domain EPEVTQTPSHQVTQMGQEVILRCVPISNHLYFYWYRQILGQKVEFLVSFYNNEISEKSEIFDDQFSVERPDGSNFTLKIRSTKLEDSAMYFCASGRDSSSGNTIYFGEGSWLTVV.

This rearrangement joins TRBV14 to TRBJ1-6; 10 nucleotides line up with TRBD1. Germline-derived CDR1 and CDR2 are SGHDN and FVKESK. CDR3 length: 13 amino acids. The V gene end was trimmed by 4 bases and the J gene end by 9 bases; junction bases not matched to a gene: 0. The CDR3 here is CASSRTGGSPLHF. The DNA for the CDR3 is TGTGCCAGCAGCCGGACAGGGGGTTCACCCCTCCACTTT.

The CDR3: CASRQREGLLSTDTQYF. The CDR3 DNA sequence: TGTGCCAGCAGGCAGCGGGAGGGCCTCCTTAGCACAGATACGCAGTATTTT. The chain recombines TRBV25-1 with TRBJ2-3; 10 nucleotides agree with TRBD2. V trimming: 6 bases; J trimming: 0 bases; junction bases outside the gene matches: 9. CDR1 and CDR2 from the germline V gene are MGHDK and SYGVNS. The CDR3 extends over 17 amino acids.

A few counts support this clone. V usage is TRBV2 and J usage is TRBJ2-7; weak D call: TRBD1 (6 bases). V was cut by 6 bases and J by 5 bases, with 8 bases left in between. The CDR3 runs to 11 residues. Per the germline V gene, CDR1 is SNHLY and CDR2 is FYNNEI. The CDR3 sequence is CASRQGNEQYF. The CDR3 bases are TGTGCCAGCAGACAGGGAAACGAGCAGTACTTC.

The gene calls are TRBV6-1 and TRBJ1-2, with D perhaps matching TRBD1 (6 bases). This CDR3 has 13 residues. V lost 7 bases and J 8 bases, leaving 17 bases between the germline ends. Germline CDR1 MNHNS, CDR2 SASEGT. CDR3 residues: CASILGGASGYTF. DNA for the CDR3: TGTGCCAGCATACTCGGGGGGGCTAGCGGCTACACCTTC.

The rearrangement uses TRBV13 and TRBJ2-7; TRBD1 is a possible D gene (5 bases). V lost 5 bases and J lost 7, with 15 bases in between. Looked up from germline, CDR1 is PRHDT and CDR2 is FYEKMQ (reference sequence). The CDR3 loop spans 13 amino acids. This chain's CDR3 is CASSPRQKGEQYF. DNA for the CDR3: TGTGCCAGCAGCCCGAGACAGAAGGGAGAGCAGTACTTC.

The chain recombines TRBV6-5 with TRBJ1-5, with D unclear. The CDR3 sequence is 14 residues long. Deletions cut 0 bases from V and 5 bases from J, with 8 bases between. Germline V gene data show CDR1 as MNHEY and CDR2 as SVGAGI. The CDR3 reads CASSYSPGDQPQHF. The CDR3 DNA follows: TGTGCCAGCAGTTACTCGCCCGGGGATCAGCCCCAGCATTTT.

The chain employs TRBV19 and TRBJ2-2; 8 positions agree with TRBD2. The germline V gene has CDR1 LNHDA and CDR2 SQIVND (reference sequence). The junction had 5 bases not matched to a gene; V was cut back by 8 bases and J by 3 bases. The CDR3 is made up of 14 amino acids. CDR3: CASGSGVDTGELFF. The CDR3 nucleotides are TGTGCCAGTGGTAGCGGGGTGGACACCGGGGAGCTGTTTTTT.

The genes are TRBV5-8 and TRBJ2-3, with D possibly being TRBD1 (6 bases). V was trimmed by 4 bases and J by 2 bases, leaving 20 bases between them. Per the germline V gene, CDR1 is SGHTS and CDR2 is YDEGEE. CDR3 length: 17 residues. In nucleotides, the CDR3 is TGTGCCAGCAGCGTGCAAACAGGGTGGACCAACACAGATACGCAGTATTTT. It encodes CASSVQTGWTNTDTQYF. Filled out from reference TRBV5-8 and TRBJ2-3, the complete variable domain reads EAGVTQSPTHLIKTRGQQATLRCSPISGHTSVYWYQQALGLGLQFLLWYDEGEERNRGNFPPRFSGRQFPNYSSELNVNALELEDSALYLCASSVQTGWTNTDTQYFGPGTRLTVL.

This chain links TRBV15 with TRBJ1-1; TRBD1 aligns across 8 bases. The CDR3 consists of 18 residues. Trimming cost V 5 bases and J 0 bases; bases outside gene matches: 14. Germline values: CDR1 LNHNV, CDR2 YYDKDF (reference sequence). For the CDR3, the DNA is TGTGCCACCAGCCCTCTCTCAGGGGGCTACACGATGAACACTGAAGCTTTCTTT. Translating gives CATSPLSGGYTMNTEAFF.

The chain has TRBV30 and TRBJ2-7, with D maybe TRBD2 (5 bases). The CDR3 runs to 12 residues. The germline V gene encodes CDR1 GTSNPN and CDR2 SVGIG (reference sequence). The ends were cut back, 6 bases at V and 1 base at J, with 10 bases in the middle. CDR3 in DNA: TGTGCCTGTTCCCGGGGTTCCTACGAGCAGTACTTC. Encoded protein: CACSRGSYEQYF.

The CDR3 protein is CASSPWDRVMTEAFF. The CDR3 DNA reads as TGTGCCAGCAGTCCGTGGGACAGGGTGATGACTGAAGCTTTCTTT. The chain has TRBV25-1 and TRBJ1-1; 9 positions agree with TRBD1. V dropped 5 bases and J dropped 5; count of bases not matched to a gene: 9. The CDR3 runs to 15 residues. Germline V gene sequence: CDR1 MGHDK, CDR2 SYGVNS.